This T cell receptor beta chain was documented in a study of blood T cell repertoires in COVID-19. Across the study: PBMCs, B-cell-depleted T cells, or T cells were the source of the cDNA or gDNA that made up the material.

Data came from immunoSEQ multiplex PCR; TCRdb stores just in-frame clones and leaves some out. Of about 58,000 clones in the sample, 89% were seen once. The CDR3 spans 17 residues. The V and J ends lost 3 bases and 1 base respectively, with 14 bases between them. The V gene's germline CDR1 is SGDLS and CDR2 YYNGEE. The J gene is TRBJ1-6, the V gene TRBV9, with D possibly TRBD1 on 6 matching bases. This TCR derives from a woman between 55 and 75 years old with active COVID-19. What was sequenced was peripheral blood. CDR3 sequence (DNA): TGTGCCAGCAGCGGAAAACAGGGTGAATCCTATAATTCACCCCTCCACTTT. Encoded protein: CASSGKQGESYNSPLHF.